The sequence of this TCR beta chain was determined in a study of CD8 T cells in Susac syndrome. Sequencing of TCR beta was carried out in blood CD8+ and CD4+ T cells. The CDR3 extends over 12 amino acids. With 5 bases removed from V and 8 bases from J, the gap between germline ends came to 12 bases. After extraction with the RNeasy kit, about 0.5 to 1 ug of the RNA was reverse transcribed using random hexamers. Amplification of TCR beta CDR3 by immunoSEQ multiplex PCR spanned 54 Vbeta and 13 Jbeta. Via MiXCR, TCRdb re-called the immunoSEQ multiplex PCR reads, giving one row per CDR3 protein. The repertoire has more than 200,000 distinct CDR3 sequences, just over 90% of them found once; the top ten carry roughly 0.072%.

Sequencing was done on a sample of CD4+ T cells from PBMCs. The chain has TRBV12-3 or TRBV12-4 and TRBJ1-1, with no clear D. The origin of this receptor is a human donor with multiple sclerosis. CDR3 region: CASSRRFSEAFF. As DNA, the CDR3 is TGTGCCAGCAGTCGACGTTTTTCCGAAGCTTTCTTT.